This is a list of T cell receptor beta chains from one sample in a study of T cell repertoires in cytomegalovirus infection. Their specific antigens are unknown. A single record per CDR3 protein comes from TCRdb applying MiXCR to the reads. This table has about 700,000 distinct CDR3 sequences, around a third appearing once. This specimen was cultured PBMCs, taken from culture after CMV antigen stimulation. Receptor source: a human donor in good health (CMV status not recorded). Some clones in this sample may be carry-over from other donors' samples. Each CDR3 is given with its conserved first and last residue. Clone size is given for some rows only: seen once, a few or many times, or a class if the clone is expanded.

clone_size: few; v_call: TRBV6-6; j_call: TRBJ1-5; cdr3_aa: CASTKEGNQPQHF
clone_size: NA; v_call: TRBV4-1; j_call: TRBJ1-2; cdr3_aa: CASSPFLGGGPNYGYTF
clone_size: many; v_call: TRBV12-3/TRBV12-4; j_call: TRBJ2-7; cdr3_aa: CASSLEGFAVEQYF
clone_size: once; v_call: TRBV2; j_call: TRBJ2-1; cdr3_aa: CASSDLGFPSYNEQFF
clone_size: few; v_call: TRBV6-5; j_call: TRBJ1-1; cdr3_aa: CASSYSGAMNTEAFF
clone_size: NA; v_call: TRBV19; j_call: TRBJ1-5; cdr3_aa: CASSSTPGLDQPQHF
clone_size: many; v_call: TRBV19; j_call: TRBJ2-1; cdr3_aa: CASSFNSLGNEQFF
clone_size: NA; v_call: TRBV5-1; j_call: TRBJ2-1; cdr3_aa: CASSLMGTGSYNEQFF
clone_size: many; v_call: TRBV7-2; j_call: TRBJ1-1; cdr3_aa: CASSYKVTEAFF
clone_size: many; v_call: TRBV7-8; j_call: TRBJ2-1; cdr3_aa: CASSLPLAGGLHYNEQFF
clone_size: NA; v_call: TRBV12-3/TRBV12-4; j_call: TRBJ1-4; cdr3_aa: CASSPDSAGLNEKLFF
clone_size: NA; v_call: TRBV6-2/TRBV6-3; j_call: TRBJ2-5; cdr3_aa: CASSPDQGGPETQYF
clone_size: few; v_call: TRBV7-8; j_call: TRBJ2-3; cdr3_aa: CASSSSGTRADTQYF